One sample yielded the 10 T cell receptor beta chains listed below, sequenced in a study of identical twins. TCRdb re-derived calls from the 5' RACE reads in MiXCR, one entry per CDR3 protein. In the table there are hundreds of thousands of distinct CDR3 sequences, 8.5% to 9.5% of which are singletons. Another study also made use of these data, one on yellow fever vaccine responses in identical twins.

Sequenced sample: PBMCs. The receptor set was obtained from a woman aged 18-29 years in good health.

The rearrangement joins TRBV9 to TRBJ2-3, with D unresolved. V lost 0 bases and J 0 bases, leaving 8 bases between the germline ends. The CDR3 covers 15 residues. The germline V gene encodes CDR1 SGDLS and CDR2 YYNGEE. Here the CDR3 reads CASSVGAKSTDTQYF. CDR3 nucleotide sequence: TGTGCCAGCAGCGTAGGAGCGAAGAGCACAGATACGCAGTATTTT.

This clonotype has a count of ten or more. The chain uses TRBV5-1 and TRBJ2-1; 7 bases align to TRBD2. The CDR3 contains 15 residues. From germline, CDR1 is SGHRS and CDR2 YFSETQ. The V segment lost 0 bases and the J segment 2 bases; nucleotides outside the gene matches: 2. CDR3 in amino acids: CASSLAGGTYNEQFF. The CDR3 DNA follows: TGCGCCAGCAGCTTGGCGGGGGGTACCTACAATGAGCAGTTCTTC.

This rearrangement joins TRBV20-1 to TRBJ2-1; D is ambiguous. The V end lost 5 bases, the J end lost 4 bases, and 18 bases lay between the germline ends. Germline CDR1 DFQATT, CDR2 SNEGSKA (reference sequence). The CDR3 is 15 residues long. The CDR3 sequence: CSAPVGGIMYNEQFF. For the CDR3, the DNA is TGCAGTGCTCCCGTAGGTGGGATTATGTACAATGAGCAGTTCTTC.

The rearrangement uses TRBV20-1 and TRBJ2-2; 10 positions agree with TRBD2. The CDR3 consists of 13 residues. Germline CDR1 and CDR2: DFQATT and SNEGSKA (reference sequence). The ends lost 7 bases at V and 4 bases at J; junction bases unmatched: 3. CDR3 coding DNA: TGCAGTGGTTCTAGCGGGGGCACCGGGGAGCTGTTTTTT. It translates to CSGSSGGTGELFF.

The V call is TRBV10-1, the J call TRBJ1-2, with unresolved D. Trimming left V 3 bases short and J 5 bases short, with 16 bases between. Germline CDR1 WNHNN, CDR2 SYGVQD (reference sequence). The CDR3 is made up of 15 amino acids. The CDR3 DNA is TGCGCCAGCAGTGAACCGAGACGGAACTTTTATGGCTACACCTTC. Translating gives CASSEPRRNFYGYTF.

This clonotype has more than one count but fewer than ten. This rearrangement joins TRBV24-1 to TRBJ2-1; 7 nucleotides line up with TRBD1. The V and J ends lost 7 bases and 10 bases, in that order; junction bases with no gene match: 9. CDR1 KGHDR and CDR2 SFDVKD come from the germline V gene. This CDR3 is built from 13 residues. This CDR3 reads CATSRGGQAEQFF. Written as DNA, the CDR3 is TGTGCCACCAGCAGGGGCGGACAGGCAGAGCAGTTCTTC.

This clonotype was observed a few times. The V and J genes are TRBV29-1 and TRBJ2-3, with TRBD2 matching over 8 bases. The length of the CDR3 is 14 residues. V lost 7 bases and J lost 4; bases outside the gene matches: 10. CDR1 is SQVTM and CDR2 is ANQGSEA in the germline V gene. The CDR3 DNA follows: TGCAGCGGGGGGGCCAGCGGGAGCCCAGATACGCAGTATTTT. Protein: CSGGASGSPDTQYF.

CDR3 loop: CASSWESPSNEQFF. Here the CDR3 DNA reads TGTGCCAGCAGTTGGGAGTCTCCGAGCAATGAGCAGTTCTTC. The V and J genes are TRBV27 and TRBJ2-1, with a tentative D call TRBD2 (5 bases). Per the germline V gene, CDR1 is MNHEY and CDR2 is SMNVEV (reference sequence). V dropped 4 bases and J dropped 6 bases, with 13 bases sitting between them. This CDR3 contains 14 residues.

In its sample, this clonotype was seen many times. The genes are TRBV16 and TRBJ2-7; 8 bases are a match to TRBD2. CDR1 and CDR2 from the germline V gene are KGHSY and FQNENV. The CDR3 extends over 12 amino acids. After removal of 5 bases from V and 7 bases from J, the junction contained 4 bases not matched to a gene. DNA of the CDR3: TGTGCCAGCAGCTCCGGGGGGGGTGAGCAGTACTTC. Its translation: CASSSGGGEQYF.

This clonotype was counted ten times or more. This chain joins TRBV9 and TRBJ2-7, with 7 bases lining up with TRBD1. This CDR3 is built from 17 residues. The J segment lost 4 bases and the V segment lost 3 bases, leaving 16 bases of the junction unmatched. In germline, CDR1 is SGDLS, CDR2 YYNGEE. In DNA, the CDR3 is TGTGCCAGCAGCGCCCCAGATCCGGGACAGAAAAAATACGAGCAGTACTTC. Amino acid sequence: CASSAPDPGQKKYEQYF.